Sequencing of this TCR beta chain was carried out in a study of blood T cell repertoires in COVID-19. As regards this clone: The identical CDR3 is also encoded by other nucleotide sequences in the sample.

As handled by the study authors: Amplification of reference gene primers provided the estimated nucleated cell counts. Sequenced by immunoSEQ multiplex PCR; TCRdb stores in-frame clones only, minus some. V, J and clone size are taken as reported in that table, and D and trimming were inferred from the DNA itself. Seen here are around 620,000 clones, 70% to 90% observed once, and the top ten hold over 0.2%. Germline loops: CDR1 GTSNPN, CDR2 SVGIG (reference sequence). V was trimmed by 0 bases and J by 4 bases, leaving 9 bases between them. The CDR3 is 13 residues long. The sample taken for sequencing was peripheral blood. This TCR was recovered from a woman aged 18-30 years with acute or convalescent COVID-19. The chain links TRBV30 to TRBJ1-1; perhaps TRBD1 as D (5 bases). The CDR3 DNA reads TGTGCCTGGAGTGTTAGGGGCGGCACTGAAGCTTTCTTT. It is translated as CAWSVRGGTEAFF.